These T cell receptor beta chains were read from a single sample in a study of radiotherapy plus CTLA-4 blockade in lung cancer. Sequenced by immunoSEQ multiplex PCR; TCRdb stores in-frame clones only, minus some. The table includes about 32,000 clones, roughly four fifths detected once. This specimen consisted of peripheral blood, obtained from a patient treated with radiotherapy plus ipilimumab. The receptors derive from a human donor with non-small cell lung cancer that progressed on radiotherapy plus ipilimumab. The CDR3 runs from the conserved cysteine through the conserved F or W. D genes are given only for firm matches. Only some rows state a clone size, as once, few, many or a class for expanded clones.

15,.,TRBJ1-6,.,TRBV19,CASTLSQGPNSPLHF,TGTGCCAGTACCCTAAGCCAGGGGCCAAATTCACCCCTCCACTTT
18,.,TRBJ2-5,.,TRBV5-6,CASSFAGTGTPERETQYF,TGTGCCAGCAGCTTCGCGGGAACGGGGACTCCTGAGAGAGAGACCCAGTACTTC
10,.,TRBJ1-2,.,TRBV6-1,CASRGAGYTF,TGTGCCAGCAGGGGGGCTGGCTACACCTTC
12,.,TRBJ1-2,.,TRBV4-1,CASSRVGYGYTF,TGCGCCAGCTCACGTGTCGGTTATGGCTACACCTTC
16,.,TRBJ2-1,.,TRBV25-1,CASSDTEALLYNEQFF,TGTGCCAGCAGTGACACCGAGGCCTTACTATACAATGAGCAGTTCTTC
15,.,TRBJ2-5,.,TRBV4-2,CASSQEEAGGWTQYF,TGTGCCAGCAGCCAAGAGGAGGCAGGGGGGTGGACCCAGTACTTC
17,.,TRBJ1-5,.,TRBV28,CASSLFGTGLAKQPQHF,TGTGCCAGCAGTTTATTTGGAACAGGGCTCGCCAAACAGCCCCAGCATTTT
14,.,TRBJ2-7,TRBD2,TRBV6-5,CASRGLGEAYEQYF,TGTGCCAGCAGAGGACTAGGTGAAGCGTACGAGCAGTACTTC
15,.,TRBJ2-3,.,TRBV7-3,CASSLTSAVTDTQYF,TGTGCCAGCAGCTTAACCTCCGCGGTTACAGATACGCAGTATTTT
15,.,TRBJ2-1,.,TRBV19,CASSIGQGSYNEQFF,TGTGCCAGTAGTATAGGGCAGGGTTCCTACAATGAGCAGTTCTTC
15,.,TRBJ2-7,TRBD2,TRBV19,CASSSSGASSYEQYF,TGTGCCAGTAGTTCCAGCGGGGCCTCCTCCTACGAGCAGTACTTC
17,few,TRBJ2-1,TRBD2,TRBV19,CASSITWTSGGWDEQFF,TGTGCCAGTAGTATCACTTGGACTAGCGGGGGGTGGGATGAGCAGTTCTTC
15,.,TRBJ2-2,TRBD2,TRBV9,CASSSAGGATGELFF,TGTGCCAGCAGCTCAGCGGGGGGGGCAACCGGGGAGCTGTTTTTT
15,.,TRBJ1-2,TRBD1,TRBV4-3,CASSLGDRVNYGYTF,TGCGCCAGCAGCCTAGGGGACAGGGTCAACTATGGCTACACCTTC
13,.,TRBJ2-2,.,TRBV5-1,CASRKDYTGELFF,TGCGCCAGCAGGAAGGACTACACCGGGGAGCTGTTTTTT
14,.,TRBJ2-2,TRBD2,TRBV6-4,CASSRLADTGELFF,TGTGCCAGCAGTAGACTAGCGGACACCGGGGAGCTGTTTTTT
14,.,TRBJ2-5,.,TRBV4-3,CASSQEIIQETQYF,TGCGCCAGCAGCCAAGAAATTATTCAAGAGACCCAGTACTTC
15,.,TRBJ2-2,TRBD2,TRBV11-1,CASSFSGGGTGELFF,TGTGCCAGCAGCTTTAGCGGGGGAGGCACCGGGGAGCTGTTTTTT
14,.,TRBJ1-6,.,TRBV5-4,CASSFVEGGSPLHF,TGTGCCAGCAGCTTCGTAGAGGGCGGGTCACCCCTCCACTTT
15,.,TRBJ1-2,.,TRBV7-2,CASSLPARELYGYTF,TGTGCCAGCAGCTTACCGGCGCGGGAGCTTTATGGCTACACCTTC
16,.,TRBJ1-2,TRBD1,TRBV6-5,CASSYRGTGGDYGYTF,TGTGCCAGCAGTTACCGCGGGACAGGGGGCGACTATGGCTACACCTTC
10,once,TRBJ2-5,.,TRBV5-4,CASGAETQYF,TGTGCCAGCGGGGCTGAGACCCAGTACTTC
13,.,TRBJ2-7,TRBD1,TRBV6-5,CATSGTGPYEQYF,TGTGCCACTTCCGGGACAGGTCCCTACGAGCAGTACTTC
14,.,TRBJ1-2,TRBD1,TRBV10-2,CASSETTGNYGYTF,TGCGCCAGCAGTGAAACGACAGGGAACTATGGCTACACCTTC
14,.,TRBJ1-1,.,TRBV11-3,CAARTATCDTEAFF,TGTGCCGCCCGGACAGCCACTTGCGACACTGAAGCTTTCTTT
17,.,TRBJ2-2,TRBD1,TRBV18,CASSLVGQGQSTGELFF,TGTGCCAGCTCACTCGTGGGACAGGGACAAAGCACCGGGGAGCTGTTTTTT
13,.,TRBJ1-1,.,TRBV9,CASTSGGKTEAFF,TGTGCCAGCACCAGTGGGGGGAAGACTGAAGCTTTCTTT
14,.,TRBJ1-2,.,TRBV14,CASSQTGIGYGYTF,TGTGCCAGCAGCCAAACGGGAATCGGCTATGGCTACACCTTC
16,.,TRBJ2-7,.,TRBV18,CASSRPGDRTSYEQYF,TGTGCCAGCTCACGACCCGGAGACAGGACGTCCTACGAGCAGTACTTC
14,.,TRBJ2-3,TRBD2,TRBV4-2,CASSPGLGLDTQYF,TGTGCCAGCAGCCCGGGACTAGGACTGGATACGCAGTATTTT
14,.,TRBJ2-7,.,TRBV7-8,CASSYGTLEERQYF,TGTGCCAGCAGCTACGGGACATTGGAAGAGAGGCAGTACTTC
14,.,TRBJ1-1,TRBD1,TRBV5-1,CASTVQGERTEAFF,TGCGCCAGCACCGTACAGGGGGAGCGCACTGAAGCTTTCTTT
15,.,TRBJ1-5,.,TRBV11-2,CASSLDPGVNQPQHF,TGTGCCAGCAGCTTAGATCCCGGGGTTAATCAGCCCCAGCATTTT
15,.,TRBJ2-1,TRBD2,TRBV29-1,CSGWTSGGKNNEQFF,TGCAGCGGCTGGACTAGCGGGGGGAAAAACAATGAGCAGTTCTTC
15,.,TRBJ2-3,TRBD2,TRBV4-1,CASSHSGGTTDTQYF,TGCGCCAGCAGCCACAGCGGGGGGACCACAGATACGCAGTATTTT
15,.,TRBJ2-1,TRBD2,TRBV29-1,CSVATSGGSYNEQFF,TGCAGCGTCGCTACTAGCGGGGGCTCCTACAATGAGCAGTTCTTC
16,.,TRBJ1-6,.,TRBV27,CASSSATGYTNSPLHF,TGTGCCAGCAGTTCAGCGACAGGTTACACCAATTCACCCCTCCACTTT
12,.,TRBJ2-3,.,TRBV6-1,CATSSMTDTQYF,TGTGCCACCAGCTCTATGACAGATACGCAGTATTTT
15,.,TRBJ1-2,.,TRBV5-1,CASSLAARTTGGYTF,TGCGCCAGCAGCTTGGCGGCTCGAACGACGGGAGGCTACACCTTC
15,.,TRBJ1-3,TRBD1,TRBV19,CASRDTGAGGNTIYF,TGTGCCAGTAGGGATACAGGGGCCGGAGGAAACACCATATATTTT
15,.,TRBJ2-2,TRBD1,TRBV9,CASSGQGATAGELFF,TGTGCCAGCAGCGGACAGGGGGCGACCGCCGGGGAACTGTTTTTT
17,.,TRBJ2-2,TRBD1,TRBV5-3,CARSQGQGGLSRGELFF,TGTGCCAGAAGCCAGGGACAGGGTGGTTTAAGTAGGGGGGAGCTGTTTTTT
14,.,TRBJ1-5,.,TRBV2,CASNSGDGNQPQHF,TGTGCCAGCAACTCAGGGGATGGCAATCAGCCCCAGCATTTT
18,.,TRBJ2-5,TRBD1,TRBV14,CASSHLRQGAVSEETQYF,TGTGCCAGCAGCCACCTGAGACAGGGGGCCGTTTCGGAAGAGACCCAGTACTTC
15,.,TRBJ1-3,.,TRBV19,CASSIFQGSGNTIYF,TGTGCCAGTAGTATTTTCCAGGGCTCTGGAAACACCATATATTTT
15,.,TRBJ2-7,.,TRBV4-1,CASSHPPPNSYEQYF,TGCGCCAGCAGCCACCCGCCTCCTAACTCCTACGAGCAGTACTTC
16,few,TRBJ1-1,.,TRBV21-1,CASRVGQGDQDTEAFF,TGTGCCAGCAGAGTCGGACAGGGGGATCAGGACACTGAAGCTTTCTTT
16,.,TRBJ1-3,TRBD1,TRBV7-9,CASSGRDRGQGNTIYF,TGTGCCAGCAGCGGCAGGGACAGGGGGCAAGGAAACACCATATATTTT
13,.,TRBJ2-7,.,TRBV7-9,CASSLDLAGEQYF,TGTGCCAGCAGCTTAGACCTGGCGGGCGAGCAGTACTTC
14,.,TRBJ1-3,.,TRBV7-9,CASRRASLGNTIYF,TGTGCCAGCAGACGAGCTTCTCTTGGAAACACCATATATTTT
14,.,TRBJ2-7,TRBD2,TRBV11-2,CASSLASGGAEQYF,TGTGCCAGCAGCTTAGCTAGCGGGGGGGCCGAGCAGTACTTC
16,.,TRBJ2-3,TRBD2,TRBV6-4,CASYRGTTLLWDTQYF,TGTGCCAGCTATCGGGGGACTACCCTCCTTTGGGATACGCAGTATTTT
14,.,TRBJ2-7,.,TRBV7-9,CASSLAGLAYEQYF,TGTGCCAGCAGCTTGGCAGGGCTTGCCTACGAGCAGTACTTC
16,.,TRBJ2-3,TRBD2,TRBV6-5,CASSYTGLAGTDTQYF,TGTGCCAGCAGTTACACCGGACTAGCGGGCACAGATACGCAGTATTTT
12,.,TRBJ1-1,.,TRBV18,CASSPRETEAFF,TGTGCCAGCTCACCTCGTGAGACTGAAGCTTTCTTT